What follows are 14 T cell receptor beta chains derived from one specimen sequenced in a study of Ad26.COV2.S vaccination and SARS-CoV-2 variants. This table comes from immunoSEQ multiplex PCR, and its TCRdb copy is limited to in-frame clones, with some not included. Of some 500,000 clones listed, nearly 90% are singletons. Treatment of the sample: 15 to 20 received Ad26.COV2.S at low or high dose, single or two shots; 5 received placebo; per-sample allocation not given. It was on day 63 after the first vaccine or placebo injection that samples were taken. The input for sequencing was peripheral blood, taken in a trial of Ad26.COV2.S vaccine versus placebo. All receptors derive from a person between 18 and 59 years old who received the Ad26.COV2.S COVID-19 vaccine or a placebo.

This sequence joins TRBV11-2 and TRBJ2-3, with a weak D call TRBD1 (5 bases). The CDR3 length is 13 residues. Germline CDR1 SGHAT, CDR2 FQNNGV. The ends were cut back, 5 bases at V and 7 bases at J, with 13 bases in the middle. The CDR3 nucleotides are TGTGCCAGCAGCCAGGGAAATTGGAATACGCAGTATTTT. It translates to CASSQGNWNTQYF.

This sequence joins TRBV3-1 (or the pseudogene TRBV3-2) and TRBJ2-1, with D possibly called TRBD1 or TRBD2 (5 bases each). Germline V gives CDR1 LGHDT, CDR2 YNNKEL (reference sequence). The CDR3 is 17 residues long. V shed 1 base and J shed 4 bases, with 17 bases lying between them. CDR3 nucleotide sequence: TGTGCCAGCAGCCAAGTTGCTGGGACCACCCTATACAATGAGCAGTTCTTC. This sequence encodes CASSQVAGTTLYNEQFF.

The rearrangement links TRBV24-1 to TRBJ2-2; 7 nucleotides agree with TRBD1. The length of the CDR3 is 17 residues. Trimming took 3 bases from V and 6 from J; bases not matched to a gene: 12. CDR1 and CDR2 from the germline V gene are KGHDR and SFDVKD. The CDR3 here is CATSDTFDRVAPGELFF. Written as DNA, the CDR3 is TGTGCCACCAGTGATACCTTCGACAGGGTCGCGCCCGGGGAGCTGTTTTTT.

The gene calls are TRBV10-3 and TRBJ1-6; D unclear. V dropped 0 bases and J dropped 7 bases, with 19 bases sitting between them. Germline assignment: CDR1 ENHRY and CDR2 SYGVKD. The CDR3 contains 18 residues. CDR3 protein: CAISESSGGLRINSPLHF. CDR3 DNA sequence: TGTGCCATCAGTGAGTCATCGGGAGGGCTTAGGATAAATTCACCCCTCCACTTT.

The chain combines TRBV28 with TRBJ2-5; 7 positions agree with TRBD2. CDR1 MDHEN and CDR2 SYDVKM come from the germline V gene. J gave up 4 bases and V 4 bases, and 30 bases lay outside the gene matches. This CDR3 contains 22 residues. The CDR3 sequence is CASSSSGLDILEVGRLRETQYF. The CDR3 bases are TGTGCCAGCAGTTCCTCCGGACTAGACATACTAGAAGTTGGGAGGTTACGAGAGACCCAGTACTTC.

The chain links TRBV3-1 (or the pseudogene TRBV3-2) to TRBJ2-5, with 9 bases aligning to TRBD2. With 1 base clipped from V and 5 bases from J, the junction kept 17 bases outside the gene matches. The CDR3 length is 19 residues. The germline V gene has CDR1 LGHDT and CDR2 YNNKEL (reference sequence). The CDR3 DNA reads TGTGCCAGCAGCCAAGTTGCAGGTAGCGTGGCGGGAGGGCTTGAGACCCAGTACTTC. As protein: CASSQVAGSVAGGLETQYF.

The CDR3, as DNA: TGTGCCAGCAGCCCAGCTGGGACAGTGAACACTGAAGCTTTCTTT. Amino acid sequence: CASSPAGTVNTEAFF. This rearrangement joins TRBV5-4 to TRBJ1-1; the match to TRBD1 covers 7 bases. The CDR3 consists of 15 residues. V was clipped by 4 bases and J by 0 bases; unmatched bases: 6. The germline V gene has CDR1 SGHNT and CDR2 YYREEE (reference sequence).

The CDR3 sequence is CASSPAPFGEQYV. As DNA, the CDR3 is TGTGCCAGCTCACCAGCCCCGTTTGGCGAGCAGTACGTC. The chain uses TRBV18 and TRBJ2-7; D unresolved. Germline-derived CDR1 and CDR2 are KGHSH and LQKENI. The CDR3 runs to 13 residues. The V gene lost 2 bases and the J gene lost 6 bases, with 11 bases spanning the gap.

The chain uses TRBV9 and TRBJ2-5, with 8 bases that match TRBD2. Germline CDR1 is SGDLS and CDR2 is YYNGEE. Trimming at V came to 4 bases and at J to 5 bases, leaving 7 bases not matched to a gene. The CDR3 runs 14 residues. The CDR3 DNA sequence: TGTGCCAGCAGCCCAAGGACTAGCCTGGAGACCCAGTACTTC. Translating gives CASSPRTSLETQYF.

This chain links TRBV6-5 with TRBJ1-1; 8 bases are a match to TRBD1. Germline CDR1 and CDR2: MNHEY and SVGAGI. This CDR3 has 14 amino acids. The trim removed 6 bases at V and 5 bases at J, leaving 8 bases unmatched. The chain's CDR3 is CASRHGQGWTEAFF. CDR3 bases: TGTGCCAGCAGACACGGACAGGGTTGGACTGAAGCTTTCTTT.

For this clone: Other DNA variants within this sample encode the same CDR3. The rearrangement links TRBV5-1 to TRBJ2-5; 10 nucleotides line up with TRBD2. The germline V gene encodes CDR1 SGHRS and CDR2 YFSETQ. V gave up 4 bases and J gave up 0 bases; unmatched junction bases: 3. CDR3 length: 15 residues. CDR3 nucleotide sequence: TGCGCCAGCAGCCGACTAGCGGGCAACCAAGAGACCCAGTACTTC. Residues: CASSRLAGNQETQYF.

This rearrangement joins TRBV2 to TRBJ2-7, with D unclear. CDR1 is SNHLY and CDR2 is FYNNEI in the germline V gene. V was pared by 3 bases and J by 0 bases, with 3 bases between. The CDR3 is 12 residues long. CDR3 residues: CASSDPSYEQYF. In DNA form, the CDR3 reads TGTGCCAGCAGTGATCCCTCCTACGAGCAGTACTTC.

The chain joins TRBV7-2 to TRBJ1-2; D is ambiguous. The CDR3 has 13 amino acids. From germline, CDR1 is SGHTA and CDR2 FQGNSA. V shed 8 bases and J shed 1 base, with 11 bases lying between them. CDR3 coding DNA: TGTGCCAGCCGGAGATCGGGTAACTATGGCTACACCTTC. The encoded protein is CASRRSGNYGYTF.

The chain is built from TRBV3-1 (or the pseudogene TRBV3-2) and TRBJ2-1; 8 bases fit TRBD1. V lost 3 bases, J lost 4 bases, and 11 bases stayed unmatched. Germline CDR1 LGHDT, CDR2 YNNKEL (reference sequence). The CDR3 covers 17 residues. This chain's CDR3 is CASSHPQGQAGYNEQFF. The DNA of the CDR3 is TGTGCCAGCAGCCACCCGCAGGGACAGGCAGGATACAATGAGCAGTTCTTC.